This T cell receptor beta chain was sequenced during a study of post-analysis software for immune sequencing data. Study information: Patients with relapsing-remitting, secondary progressive and progressive-relapsing multiple sclerosis courses were all represented. Findings and limits, study-wide: Relative to controls, patients with multiple sclerosis showed significantly lower normalized Chao1 diversity. Four or five TRBV segments, including TRBV5-6, TRBV5-1 and TRBV20-1, were more frequent in patients than controls.

Germline V lookup: CDR1 SGHTA, CDR2 FQGNSA. The CDR3 spans 14 residues. The V end lost 5 bases, the J end lost 3 bases, and 11 bases lay between the germline ends. There are many counts of this clonotype. Its specificity is unknown. Prepared TCR beta cDNA libraries contained unique molecular identifiers. Input amounts of 1 to 10 million T cells were used. These gave around 500,000 cDNA molecules, so each molecule approximated one T cell. One entry per CDR3 protein, called by TCRdb with MiXCR from the PCR reads. The sample shows fewer than 850,000 distinct CDR3 sequences, 25% to 30% of them seen only once.

Sequencing used blood. The clonotype originates from a girl aged 5-17 years with multiple sclerosis. The chain joins TRBV7-2 to TRBJ2-1, with unresolved D. The CDR3 loop is CASSPHVLYNEQFF. CDR3 sequence (DNA): TGTGCCAGCAGCCCCCACGTCCTCTACAATGAGCAGTTCTTC.